The TCR beta chain described here comes from a study of blood T cells in healthy people across ages. Then a second PCR, running about 6 to 12 cycles, was carried out with a sample-barcoded 5' primer and a J-beta primer mix. TCRdb independently ran MiXCR on the 5' RACE reads; one entry per CDR3 protein. In the table there are about 640,000 distinct CDR3 sequences, 45% to 65% of which are singletons. Whole-study results and caveats: TCR beta diversity tracked closely with naive T cell percentage. Per-million-T-cell TCR beta diversity fell roughly linearly with age.

This clonotype was found a few times. Its antigen is unknown. Germline V gene data show CDR1 as LGHNA and CDR2 as YNFKEQ. Trimming cost V 0 bases and J 3 bases, with 15 bases left between them. The CDR3 consists of 16 residues. This receptor was taken from a man aged 55 to 70 in good health. The source material was blood. The chain is built from TRBV4-2 and TRBJ2-7; no definite D call. The DNA for the CDR3 is TGTGCCAGCAGCCAAGACGCTACCAACCTACTCTACGAGCAGTACTTC. It yields the protein CASSQDATNLLYEQYF.